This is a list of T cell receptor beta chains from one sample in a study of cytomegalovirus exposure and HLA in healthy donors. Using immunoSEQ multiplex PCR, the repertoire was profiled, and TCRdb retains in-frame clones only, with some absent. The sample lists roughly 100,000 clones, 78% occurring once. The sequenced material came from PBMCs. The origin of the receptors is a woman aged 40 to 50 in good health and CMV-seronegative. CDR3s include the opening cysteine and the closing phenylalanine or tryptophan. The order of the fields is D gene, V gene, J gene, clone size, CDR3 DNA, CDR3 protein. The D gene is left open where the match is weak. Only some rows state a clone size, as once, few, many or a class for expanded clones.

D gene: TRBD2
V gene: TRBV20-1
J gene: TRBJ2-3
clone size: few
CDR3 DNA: TGCAGTGTCGCGGGGGGGGTTTTCCCCTATTTT
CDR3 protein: CSVAGGVFPYF

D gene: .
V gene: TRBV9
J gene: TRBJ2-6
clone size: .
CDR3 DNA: TGTGCCAGCAGCGCAGGGGTAGGAGTTGGGGCCAACGTCCTGACTTTC
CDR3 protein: CASSAGVGVGANVLTF

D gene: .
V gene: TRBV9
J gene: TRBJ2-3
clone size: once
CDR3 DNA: TGTGCCAGCAGCGTAAACGCGGAAGATACGCAGTATTTT
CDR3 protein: CASSVNAEDTQYF

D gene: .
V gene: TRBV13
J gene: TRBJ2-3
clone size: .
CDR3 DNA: TGTGCCAGCAGCTCCAGAGGGAGGGATACGCAGTATTTT
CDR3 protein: CASSSRGRDTQYF

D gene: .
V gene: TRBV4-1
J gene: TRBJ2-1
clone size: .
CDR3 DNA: TGCGCCAGCAGCTTAATGACAAGCAACAATGAGCAGTTCTTC
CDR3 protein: CASSLMTSNNEQFF

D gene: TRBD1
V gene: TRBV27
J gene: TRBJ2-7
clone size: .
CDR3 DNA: TGTGCCAGCAGGGGGACAGGGGGCGGCTCCTACGAGCAGTACTTC
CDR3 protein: CASRGTGGGSYEQYF

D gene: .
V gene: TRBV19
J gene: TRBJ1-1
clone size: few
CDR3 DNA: TGTGCCAGTAGCCCACGGGTGAACACTGAAGCTTTCTTT
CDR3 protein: CASSPRVNTEAFF

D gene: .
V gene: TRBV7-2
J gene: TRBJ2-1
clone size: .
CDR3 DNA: TGTGCCAGCAGGTCAACGGGAATCTCCTACAATGAGCAGTTCTTC
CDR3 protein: CASRSTGISYNEQFF

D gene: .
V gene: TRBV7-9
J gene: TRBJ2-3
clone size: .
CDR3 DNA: TGTGCCAGCAGCCGAACCGACAGCCGTCTGACCACAGATACGCAGTATTTT
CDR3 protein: CASSRTDSRLTTDTQYF

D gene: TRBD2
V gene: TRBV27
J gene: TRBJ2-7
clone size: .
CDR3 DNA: TGTGCCGGCAGTTTCATCCCTTCTACTAGCGGGAGGTCCTACGAGCAGTACTTC
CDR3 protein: CAGSFIPSTSGRSYEQYF

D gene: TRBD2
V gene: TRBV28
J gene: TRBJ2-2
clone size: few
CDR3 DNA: TGTGCCAGCAGTCACCGACTAGCGGGATGGACCGGGGAGCTGTTTTTT
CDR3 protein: CASSHRLAGWTGELFF

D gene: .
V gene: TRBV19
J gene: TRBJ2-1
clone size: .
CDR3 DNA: TGTGCCAGTAGTAGCCGGATGGGCGGGTCTGCCTACAATGAGCAGTTCTTC
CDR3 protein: CASSSRMGGSAYNEQFF

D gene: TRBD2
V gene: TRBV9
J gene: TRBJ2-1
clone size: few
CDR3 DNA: TGTGCCAGCAGCGCTCCGGGGGGGGCTGGGGTAGTTAATGAGCAGTTCTTC
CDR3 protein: CASSAPGGAGVVNEQFF

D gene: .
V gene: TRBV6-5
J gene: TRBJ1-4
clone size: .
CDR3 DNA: TGTGCCAGCAGGGGCAGGGGAAACCTTAATGAAAAACTGTTTTTT
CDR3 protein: CASRGRGNLNEKLFF

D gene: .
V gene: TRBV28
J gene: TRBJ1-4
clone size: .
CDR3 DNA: TGTGCCAGCAGTTTATCTCGGGAAATTAATGAAAAACTGTTTTTT
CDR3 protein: CASSLSREINEKLFF

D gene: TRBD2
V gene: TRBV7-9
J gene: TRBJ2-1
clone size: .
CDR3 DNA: TGTTCCAGCAGCTTAGGGGGGACTAGCGGGAGAAATGGGCAGTTCTTC
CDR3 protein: CSSSLGGTSGRNGQFF

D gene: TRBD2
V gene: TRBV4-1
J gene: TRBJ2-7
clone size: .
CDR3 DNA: TGCGCCAGCAGCCAAGACCCTAGCGGGCGGCACTACGAGCAGTACTTC
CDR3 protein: CASSQDPSGRHYEQYF

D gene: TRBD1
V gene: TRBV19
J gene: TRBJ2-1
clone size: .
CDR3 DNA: TGTGCCAGTAGCGGGACAGACCTACTCTACAATGAGCAGTTCTTC
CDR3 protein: CASSGTDLLYNEQFF

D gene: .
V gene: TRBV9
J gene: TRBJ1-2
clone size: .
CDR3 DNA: TGTGCCAGCAGCGTAGCGGGAGGGGTCTATGGCTACACCTTC
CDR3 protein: CASSVAGGVYGYTF

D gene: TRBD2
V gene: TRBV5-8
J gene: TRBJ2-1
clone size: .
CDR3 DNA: TGTGCCAGCAGCTTGCGTGTAGGCCGGCGGGAGTATTTTGAGCAGTTCTTC
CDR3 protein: CASSLRVGRREYFEQFF

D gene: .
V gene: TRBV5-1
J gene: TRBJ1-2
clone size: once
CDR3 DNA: TGCGCCAGCAGCTCCCCGGGAAAAGTGTATGGCTACACCTTC
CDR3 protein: CASSSPGKVYGYTF

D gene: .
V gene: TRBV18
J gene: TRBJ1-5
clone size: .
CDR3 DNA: TGTGCCAGCTCACCGGGACTTAGCAATCAGCCCCAGCATTTT
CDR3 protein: CASSPGLSNQPQHF

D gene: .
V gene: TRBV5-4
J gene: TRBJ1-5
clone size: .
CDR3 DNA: TGTGCCAGCAGCTTGGGAGTTTTGCAGCCCCAGCATTTT
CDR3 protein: CASSLGVLQPQHF

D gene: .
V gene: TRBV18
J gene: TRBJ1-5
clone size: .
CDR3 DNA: TGTGCCAGCTCACCCGGGACAAATCAGCCCCAGCATTTT
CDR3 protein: CASSPGTNQPQHF

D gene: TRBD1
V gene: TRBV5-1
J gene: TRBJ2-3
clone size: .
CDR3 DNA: TGCGCCAGCAGCTGGTCGGGACAGGGGATAGATACGCAGTATTTT
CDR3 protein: CASSWSGQGIDTQYF

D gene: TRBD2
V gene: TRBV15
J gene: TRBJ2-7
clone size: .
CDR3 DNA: TGTGCCACCAGCAGAGCCACTAGCGGGACTGGCTCCTACGAGCAGTACTTC
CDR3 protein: CATSRATSGTGSYEQYF

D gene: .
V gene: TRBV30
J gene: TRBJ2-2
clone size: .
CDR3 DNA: TGTGCCTGGAGCCCCGTTAGGAACACCGGGGAGCTGTTTTTT
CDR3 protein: CAWSPVRNTGELFF

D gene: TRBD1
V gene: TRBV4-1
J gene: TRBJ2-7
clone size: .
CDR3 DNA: TGCGCCAGCAGCCAAGGTATACTTGCTCCGGGACAGGGGATATACGAGCAGTACTTC
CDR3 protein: CASSQGILAPGQGIYEQYF

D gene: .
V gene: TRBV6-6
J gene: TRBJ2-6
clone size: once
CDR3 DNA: TGTGCCAGCAGTTACTCCCCCTACTCTGGGGCCAACGTCCTGACTTTC
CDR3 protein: CASSYSPYSGANVLTF

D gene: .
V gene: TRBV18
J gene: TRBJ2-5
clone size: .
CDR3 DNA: TGTGCCAGCTCAAAATCAGGTCGAGAGACCCAGTACTTC
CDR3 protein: CASSKSGRETQYF

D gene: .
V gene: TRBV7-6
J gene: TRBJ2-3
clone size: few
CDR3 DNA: TGTGCCAGCAGCTTAGCGATGTTACTCCGGGCAGGGTCATCAGATACGCAGTATTTT
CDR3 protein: CASSLAMLLRAGSSDTQYF

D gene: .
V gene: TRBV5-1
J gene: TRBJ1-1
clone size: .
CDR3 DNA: TGCGCCAGCAGCTTGGGGCTCCTCACTGAAGCTTTCTTT
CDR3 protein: CASSLGLLTEAFF

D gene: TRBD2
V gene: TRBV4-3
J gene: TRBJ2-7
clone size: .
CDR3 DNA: TGCGCCAGCAGCCCAAGCACGGGGGGCTCCTACGAGCAGTACTTC
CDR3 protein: CASSPSTGGSYEQYF

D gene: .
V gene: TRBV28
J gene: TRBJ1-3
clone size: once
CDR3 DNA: TGTGCCAGCAGTTTCGGGGAAAGTGGAAACACCATATATTTT
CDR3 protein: CASSFGESGNTIYF

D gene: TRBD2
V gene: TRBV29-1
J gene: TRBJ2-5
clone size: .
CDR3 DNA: TGCAGCGTTGACACCGGACTAGCGGGAAAGGAGACCCAGTACTTC
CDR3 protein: CSVDTGLAGKETQYF

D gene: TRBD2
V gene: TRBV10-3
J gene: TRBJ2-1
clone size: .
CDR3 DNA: TGTGCCATCACCCCTAGCGGGTTCCACAATGAGCAGTTCTTC
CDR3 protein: CAITPSGFHNEQFF

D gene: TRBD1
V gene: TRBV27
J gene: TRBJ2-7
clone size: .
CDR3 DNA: TGTGCCAGCAGTACCGGGACAGGGTCCTACGAGCAGTACTTC
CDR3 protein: CASSTGTGSYEQYF

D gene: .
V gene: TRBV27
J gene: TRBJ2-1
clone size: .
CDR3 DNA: TGTGCCAGCAGTTTAGCGAGCTCAAATGAGCAGTTCTTC
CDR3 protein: CASSLASSNEQFF

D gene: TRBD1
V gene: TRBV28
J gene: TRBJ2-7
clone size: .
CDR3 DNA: TGTGCCAGCAGGGTCAGGGGGCACGAGCAGTACTTC
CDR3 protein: CASRVRGHEQYF

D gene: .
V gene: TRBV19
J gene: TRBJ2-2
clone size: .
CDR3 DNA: TGTGCCAGTACCTCGACTTCCCCGGGGACCGGGGAGCTGTTTTTT
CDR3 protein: CASTSTSPGTGELFF

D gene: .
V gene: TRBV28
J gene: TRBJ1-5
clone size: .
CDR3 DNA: TGTGCCAGCATAGCCCCCACCAGGGGTCGAAGGGGACAGCATTTT
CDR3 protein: CASIAPTRGRRGQHF

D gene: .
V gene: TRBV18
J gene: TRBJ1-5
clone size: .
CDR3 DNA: TGTGCCAGCTCACCACGACAGGAGGCGGGTCAGCCCCAGCATTTT
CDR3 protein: CASSPRQEAGQPQHF

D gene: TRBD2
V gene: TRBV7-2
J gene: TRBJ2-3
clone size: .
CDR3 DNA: TGTGCCAGCAAGAGAGAGTTAGCGGGAGGCCCGCACGATACGCAGTATTTT
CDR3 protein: CASKRELAGGPHDTQYF

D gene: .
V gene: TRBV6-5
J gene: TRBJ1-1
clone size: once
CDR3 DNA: TGTGCCAGCAGTTTAACAGGTGGAGGGACTGAAGCTTTCTTT
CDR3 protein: CASSLTGGGTEAFF

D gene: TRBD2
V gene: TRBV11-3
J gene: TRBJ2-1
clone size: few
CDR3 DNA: TGTGCCAGCAGCTTAGGAACCATAGCGGGGGGCTCCTACAATGAGCAGTTCTTC
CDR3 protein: CASSLGTIAGGSYNEQFF

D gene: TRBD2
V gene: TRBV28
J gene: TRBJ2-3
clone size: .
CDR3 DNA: TGTGCCAGCAGCGCAGTCCTTAAGCGGACTAGCGGAAGTAGGACAGATACGCAGTATTTT
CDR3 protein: CASSAVLKRTSGSRTDTQYF

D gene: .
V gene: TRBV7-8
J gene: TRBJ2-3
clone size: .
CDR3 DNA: TGTGCCAGCAGCTCTAGTAAGTTTGGAGATACGCAGTATTTT
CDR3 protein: CASSSSKFGDTQYF

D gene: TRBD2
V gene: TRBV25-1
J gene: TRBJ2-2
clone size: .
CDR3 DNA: TGTGCCAGCAGTGAATCGGCGGGAGCCCCCACCGGGGAGCTGTTTTTT
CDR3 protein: CASSESAGAPTGELFF

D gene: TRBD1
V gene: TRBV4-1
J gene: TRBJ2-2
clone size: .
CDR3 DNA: TGCGCCAGCAGCCAACGGACAGGGCCCACCGGGGAGCTGTTTTTT
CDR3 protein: CASSQRTGPTGELFF

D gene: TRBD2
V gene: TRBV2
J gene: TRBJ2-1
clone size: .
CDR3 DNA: TGTGCCAGCAGTGAGTGGGGGGGAAAGGGCAATGAGCAGTTCTTC
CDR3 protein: CASSEWGGKGNEQFF

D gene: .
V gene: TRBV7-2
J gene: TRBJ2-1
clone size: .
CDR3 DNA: TGTGCCAGCAGCTCCCGGGGACCAACGATCCAGGGGAATGAGCAGTTCTTC
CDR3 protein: CASSSRGPTIQGNEQFF

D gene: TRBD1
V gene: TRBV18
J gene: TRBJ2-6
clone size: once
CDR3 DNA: TGTGCCAGCTCCCCTGACAGGGGAAGGGCTGGGGCCAACGTCCTGACTTTC
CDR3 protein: CASSPDRGRAGANVLTF

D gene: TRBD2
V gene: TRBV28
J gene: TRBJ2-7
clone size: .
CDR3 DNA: TGTGCCAGCAGTCCGGCTAGCGGGACTTACGAGCAGTACTTC
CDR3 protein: CASSPASGTYEQYF

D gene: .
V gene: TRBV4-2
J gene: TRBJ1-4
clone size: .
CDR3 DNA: TGTGCCAGCAGCCAGCAGCCGCGGAATGAAAAACTGTTTTTT
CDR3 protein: CASSQQPRNEKLFF

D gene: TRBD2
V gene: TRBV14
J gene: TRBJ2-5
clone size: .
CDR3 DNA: TGTGCCAGCAGCCAAAGGCGCACAGCGGGGCAAGAGACCCAGTACTTC
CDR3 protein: CASSQRRTAGQETQYF

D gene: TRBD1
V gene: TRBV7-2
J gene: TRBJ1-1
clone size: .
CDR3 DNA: TGTGCCAGCAGCTTTACAAGCGGAGGGGGCCGGACGGGTACTGAAGCTTTCTTT
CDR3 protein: CASSFTSGGGRTGTEAFF

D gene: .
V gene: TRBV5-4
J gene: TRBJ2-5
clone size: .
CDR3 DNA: TGTGCCAGCAGAGCCCCAGGCCTTCCTCTAGAGACCCAGTACTTC
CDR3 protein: CASRAPGLPLETQYF